These T cell receptor beta chains were read from a single sample in a study of blood T cell repertoires in COVID-19. Profiling relied on immunoSEQ multiplex PCR, and the TCRdb table lists in-frame clones only, not all of them. Altogether about 310,000 clones are present, around 89% being singletons, with the ten largest covering roughly a tenth. The material sequenced was PBMCs or T cells enriched from blood (not recorded which). These receptor sequences come from a woman in her thirties or forties who had recovered from COVID-19. The CDR3 runs from the conserved cysteine through the conserved F or W. The D gene is left open where the match is weak. For some rows the clone size is stated as once, few or many, or as a class when expanded; others skip it.

j_call	d_call	cdr3_length	v_call	clone_size	cdr3_nt	cdr3_aa
TRBJ2-2	.	15	TRBV5-6	.	TGTGCCAGCAGCTTGTATGTAGGGGTAAACGGGGAGCTGTTTTTT	CASSLYVGVNGELFF
TRBJ1-4	.	14	TRBV19	.	TGTGCCAGTAGTATGAACAGTCTTAATGAAAAACTGTTTTTT	CASSMNSLNEKLFF
TRBJ1-6	.	14	TRBV28	.	TGTGCCAGCAGTTTTTCAGGGGCAGGATCACCCCTCCACTTT	CASSFSGAGSPLHF
TRBJ2-7	.	14	TRBV4-1	.	TGCGCCAGCAGCCAAAGGGACATCTCCTACGAGCAGTACTTC	CASSQRDISYEQYF
TRBJ1-3	TRBD1	16	TRBV2	.	TGTGCCAGCAGTGAAGTATCAGGGGGCCCCGGAAACACCATATATTTT	CASSEVSGGPGNTIYF
TRBJ2-1	.	14	TRBV6-5	.	TGTGCCAGCAGTTATATAGACTCCTACAATGAGCAGTTCTTC	CASSYIDSYNEQFF
TRBJ1-3	.	14	TRBV5-1	few	TGCGCCAGCAGCTTGGGGACAGAGGGAAACACCATATATTTT	CASSLGTEGNTIYF
TRBJ2-7	TRBD2	16	TRBV4-3	once	TGCGCCAGCAGCCGATCACTAGCGGGGGGAGCCTACGAGCAGTACTTC	CASSRSLAGGAYEQYF
TRBJ1-2	TRBD1	13	TRBV5-3	.	TGTGCCAGAAGCTCCGGGACAGGGGAGGGCTACACCTTC	CARSSGTGEGYTF
TRBJ2-1	.	14	TRBV6-2/TRBV6-3	.	TGTGCCAGCAGTTACGTCCAGGGGGGCAATGAGCAGTTCTTC	CASSYVQGGNEQFF
TRBJ1-1	TRBD1	16	TRBV7-9	.	TGTGCCAGCAGCTTAGGGGGACAGGGGGTGGGAACTGAAGCTTTCTTT	CASSLGGQGVGTEAFF
TRBJ2-7	TRBD2	16	TRBV24-1	.	TGTGCCCTCTTAAGGCGGGAGGGAATAACGAGCTACGAGCAGTACTTC	CALLRREGITSYEQYF
TRBJ2-7	TRBD2	15	TRBV7-2	.	TGTGCCAGCAGCTCGGGACTAGCGGGCCTCTACGAGCAGTACTTC	CASSSGLAGLYEQYF
TRBJ2-3	TRBD1	12	TRBV28	.	TGTGCCAGCAGTTCTTCCGGGACAGGGCGGTATTTT	CASSSSGTGRYF
TRBJ1-4	TRBD1	12	TRBV6-2/TRBV6-3	.	TGTGCCAGCAGTCAAATGACAGGGAGACTGTTTTTT	CASSQMTGRLFF
TRBJ1-2	.	14	TRBV6-5	.	TGTGCCAGCAGTCCTCGGGGGAGGTACTATGGCTACACCTTC	CASSPRGRYYGYTF
TRBJ1-3	.	14	TRBV15	.	TGTGCCACCAGCAGAGCGGGGGCTGGAAACACCATATATTTT	CATSRAGAGNTIYF
TRBJ2-7	TRBD2	14	TRBV6-1	.	TGTGCCAGCAGAACTAGCGGGGGGGCCTACGAGCAGTACTTC	CASRTSGGAYEQYF
TRBJ2-5	TRBD2	14	TRBV5-1	.	TGCGCCAGCAGCTTGACTAGCGGGGGGGAGACCCAGTACTTC	CASSLTSGGETQYF
TRBJ2-7	TRBD1	14	TRBV29-1	.	TGCAGCGTTTTAAGGACAGGGGGGGGCTACGAGCAGTACTTC	CSVLRTGGGYEQYF
TRBJ2-5	.	16	TRBV27	.	TGTGCCAGCAGTTTTATACTAGGGGGGGGACAAGAGACCCAGTACTTC	CASSFILGGGQETQYF
TRBJ2-3	TRBD2	19	TRBV24-1	.	TGTGCCACCAGTGATATACGGGAAAGGGGCAGCGGGAGTCCAGATACGCAGTATTTT	CATSDIRERGSGSPDTQYF
TRBJ2-3	TRBD2	17	TRBV7-3	.	TGTGCCAGCAGCCTATACCGGACTAGCGGGGGCCCAGATACGCAGTATTTT	CASSLYRTSGGPDTQYF
TRBJ1-5	.	15	TRBV6-5	.	TGTGCCAGCAGCTCCCGATTGGAGTTGAATCAGCCCCAGCATTTT	CASSSRLELNQPQHF
TRBJ2-1	.	14	TRBV7-8	.	TGTGCCAGCAGCTTAGCGAGGCCGTACAATGAGCAGTTCTTC	CASSLARPYNEQFF
TRBJ1-5	TRBD1	15	TRBV7-2	.	TGTGCCAGCAGCTTAGAGGGACAGGATTATCAGCCCCAGCATTTT	CASSLEGQDYQPQHF
TRBJ1-6	.	16	TRBV11-2	.	TGTGCCAGCAGCTTAGCCCCGGGAAGTTATAATTCACCCCTCCACTTT	CASSLAPGSYNSPLHF
TRBJ2-3	.	15	TRBV9	.	TGTGCCAGCAGCGTAGGCGGGATGTACACAGATACGCAGTATTTT	CASSVGGMYTDTQYF
TRBJ2-1	TRBD1	16	TRBV11-2	.	TGTGCCAGCAGCTTAGCCGGACAGGCGAACCACAATGAGCAGTTCTTC	CASSLAGQANHNEQFF
TRBJ2-7	.	12	TRBV7-2	few	TGTGCCAGCAGAGAGGGTCCCCACGAGCAGTACTTC	CASREGPHEQYF
TRBJ1-4	.	16	TRBV7-2	.	TGTGCCAGCAGCTCGGACAGAATTGCAACTAATGAAAAACTGTTTTTT	CASSSDRIATNEKLFF